These T cell receptor beta chains were read from a single sample in a study of blood T cell repertoires in COVID-19. TCRdb's table, derived via immunoSEQ multiplex PCR, lists solely in-frame clones and lacks some. This table has 250,000 to 400,000 clones, roughly 85% appearing once. The sample consisted of PBMCs or T cells enriched from blood (not recorded which). These receptors came from a woman in her 30s who had been exposed to COVID-19. Each CDR3 is given with its conserved first and last residue. The D gene is left open where the match is weak.

d_call: TRBD1
cdr3_length: 16
v_call: TRBV4-2
j_call: TRBJ2-5
cdr3_aa: CASSQGSRGTDGTQYF

d_call: TRBD1
cdr3_length: 17
v_call: TRBV23-1
j_call: TRBJ1-4
cdr3_aa: CASGLDREGRFVGKLFF

d_call: NA
cdr3_length: 12
v_call: TRBV28
j_call: TRBJ1-2
cdr3_aa: CASTEPNYGYTF

d_call: TRBD1
cdr3_length: 15
v_call: TRBV28
j_call: TRBJ1-1
cdr3_aa: CASSFPGTGHTEAFF

d_call: TRBD1
cdr3_length: 13
v_call: TRBV30
j_call: TRBJ1-2
cdr3_aa: CAWIRTGGGGYTF

d_call: NA
cdr3_length: 14
v_call: TRBV16
j_call: TRBJ1-2
cdr3_aa: CASSPPGANYGYTF

d_call: NA
cdr3_length: 16
v_call: TRBV14
j_call: TRBJ2-1
cdr3_aa: CASSQVERSSYNEQFF

d_call: NA
cdr3_length: 14
v_call: TRBV9
j_call: TRBJ2-3
cdr3_aa: CASSVDSTADTQYF

d_call: TRBD1
cdr3_length: 14
v_call: TRBV5-1
j_call: TRBJ1-1
cdr3_aa: CASSLDRGNTEAFF

d_call: TRBD1
cdr3_length: 15
v_call: TRBV28
j_call: TRBJ1-3
cdr3_aa: CASSMDRGLRNTIYF

d_call: NA
cdr3_length: 16
v_call: TRBV4-1
j_call: TRBJ2-1
cdr3_aa: CASSQGHTGSYNEQFF

d_call: NA
cdr3_length: 15
v_call: TRBV28
j_call: TRBJ1-5
cdr3_aa: CASSLLDRPNQPQHF

d_call: TRBD1
cdr3_length: 16
v_call: TRBV4-3
j_call: TRBJ1-2
cdr3_aa: CASSQDRTGAVHGYTF

d_call: TRBD1
cdr3_length: 15
v_call: TRBV5-4
j_call: TRBJ2-7
cdr3_aa: CASTGDRENSYEQYF

d_call: NA
cdr3_length: 15
v_call: TRBV19
j_call: TRBJ2-5
cdr3_aa: CASSAIGVGQETQYF

d_call: NA
cdr3_length: 13
v_call: TRBV9
j_call: TRBJ2-5
cdr3_aa: CASSAGGEETQYF

d_call: NA
cdr3_length: 13
v_call: TRBV12-3/TRBV12-4
j_call: TRBJ1-1
cdr3_aa: CASSRTQGTEAFF

d_call: TRBD2
cdr3_length: 15
v_call: TRBV28
j_call: TRBJ2-4
cdr3_aa: CASSETSGRPNIQYF

d_call: NA
cdr3_length: 14
v_call: TRBV7-2
j_call: TRBJ2-1
cdr3_aa: CASSFSAGNNEQFF

d_call: TRBD1
cdr3_length: 17
v_call: TRBV27
j_call: TRBJ1-6
cdr3_aa: CASSLSGQGEPNSPLHF

d_call: TRBD1
cdr3_length: 15
v_call: TRBV30
j_call: TRBJ1-2
cdr3_aa: CAWKISGGHNYGYTF

d_call: TRBD2
cdr3_length: 16
v_call: TRBV28
j_call: TRBJ2-3
cdr3_aa: CASSLGLAEYTDTQYF

d_call: TRBD2
cdr3_length: 14
v_call: TRBV5-1
j_call: TRBJ2-7
cdr3_aa: CASSLGGLAYEQYF

d_call: NA
cdr3_length: 14
v_call: TRBV4-3
j_call: TRBJ2-6
cdr3_aa: CASSRMGGANVLTF

d_call: NA
cdr3_length: 17
v_call: TRBV1
j_call: TRBJ1-6
cdr3_aa: CTSSQVQVYSYNSPLHF

d_call: NA
cdr3_length: 14
v_call: TRBV10-1
j_call: TRBJ1-1
cdr3_aa: CASSESSSNTEAFF

d_call: TRBD1
cdr3_length: 13
v_call: TRBV5-5
j_call: TRBJ1-2
cdr3_aa: CASSETGNYGYTF

d_call: TRBD1
cdr3_length: 15
v_call: TRBV4-2
j_call: TRBJ1-2
cdr3_aa: CASRTQGALIGGYTF

d_call: TRBD2
cdr3_length: 16
v_call: TRBV18
j_call: TRBJ2-2
cdr3_aa: CASSLRLAGDTGELFF

d_call: NA
cdr3_length: 13
v_call: TRBV5-1
j_call: TRBJ1-2
cdr3_aa: CASSLRQVHGYTF

d_call: TRBD2
cdr3_length: 13
v_call: TRBV25-1
j_call: TRBJ2-3
cdr3_aa: CASLAGGTDTQYF

d_call: TRBD1
cdr3_length: 14
v_call: TRBV10-3
j_call: TRBJ2-3
cdr3_aa: CAISHKDRADTQYF

d_call: NA
cdr3_length: 13
v_call: TRBV14
j_call: TRBJ2-5
cdr3_aa: CASSLEGGETQYF

d_call: NA
cdr3_length: 16
v_call: TRBV5-1
j_call: TRBJ2-3
cdr3_aa: CASSLAGLKSTDTQYF

d_call: NA
cdr3_length: 12
v_call: TRBV30
j_call: TRBJ1-2
cdr3_aa: CAWGAGQHGYTF

d_call: NA
cdr3_length: 14
v_call: TRBV29-1
j_call: TRBJ1-1
cdr3_aa: CSAYGQSLNTEAFF

d_call: TRBD1
cdr3_length: 15
v_call: TRBV12-5
j_call: TRBJ1-6
cdr3_aa: CASGLQGAHNSPLHF

d_call: NA
cdr3_length: 14
v_call: TRBV6-2/TRBV6-3
j_call: TRBJ2-2
cdr3_aa: CASSNNPGVRELFF

d_call: NA
cdr3_length: 15
v_call: TRBV7-8
j_call: TRBJ1-3
cdr3_aa: CASSYGTTSGNTIYF

d_call: TRBD1
cdr3_length: 16
v_call: TRBV19
j_call: TRBJ1-2
cdr3_aa: CASRGTGGITNYGYTF

d_call: NA
cdr3_length: 15
v_call: TRBV5-6
j_call: TRBJ1-6
cdr3_aa: CASSLGGALFAPLHF

d_call: NA
cdr3_length: 13
v_call: TRBV5-1
j_call: TRBJ2-1
cdr3_aa: CASSGWGGSEQFF

d_call: NA
cdr3_length: 15
v_call: TRBV29-1
j_call: TRBJ1-3
cdr3_aa: CSAPDGGISGNTIYF

d_call: NA
cdr3_length: 15
v_call: TRBV11-3
j_call: TRBJ2-7
cdr3_aa: CASSSGGRREQEQYF